This T cell receptor (beta chain) is drawn from a study of cytomegalovirus exposure and HLA in healthy donors. Study results and limitations: A few V segments could not be told apart, such as TRBV6-2 and TRBV6-3, and were left out. It was only CMV serostatus that was available as immune exposure information. A later analysis reported that several of the most significant clusters appeared to be linked to common viral pathogens, among them Epstein-Barr virus.

This clone was seen once. Antigen unknown. V shed 0 bases, J shed 7 bases, and the junction held 9 bases outside the gene matches. The CDR3 length is 15 residues. Germline CDR1 reads SGDLS; CDR2 reads YYNGEE. The study ran its PCR with 60 Vbeta and 13 Jbeta primers. Repertoires were generated with immunoSEQ multiplex PCR, while TCRdb's copy carries only in-frame clones and drops some. This repertoire shows 60,000 to 70,000 clones, 55% to 75% found once; its top ten account for 15% to 20%. The chain joins TRBV9 to TRBJ1-2; 7 nucleotides match TRBD1. The specimen was PBMCs. The clonotype originates from a man aged 40-50 years in good health and CMV-seropositive. CDR3 nucleotide sequence: TGTGCCAGCAGCGTAGAGGGGGACAGTAGAAGTGGCTACACCTTC. Protein: CASSVEGDSRSGYTF.